This is a list of T cell receptor beta chains from one sample in a study of T cells in Graves' hyperthyroidism and ophthalmopathy. TCRdb re-derived calls from the multiplex PCR reads in MiXCR, one entry per CDR3 protein. Among about 340,000 distinct CDR3 sequences listed, roughly 18% were seen once. The sample comprised blood. The receptors were sampled from a woman in her fifties or sixties with Graves' hyperthyroidism. Each CDR3 is given with its conserved first and last residue. The D gene is left open where the match is weak. Not every row has a clone size; where given, it reads once, few, many or a size class.

j_call | clone_size | v_call | d_call | cdr3_aa | cdr3_nt
TRBJ1-3 | few | TRBV11-2 | - | CASTLQNSGNTIYF | TGTGCCAGCACCTTACAGAATTCTGGAAACACCATATATTTT
TRBJ2-2 | few | TRBV7-9 | - | CASSLGQKSGELFF | TGTGCCAGCAGCTTGGGGCAGAAGAGCGGGGAGCTGTTTTTT
TRBJ2-1 | - | TRBV27 | TRBD2 | CASTQLASGEQFF | TGTGCCAGCACTCAACTCGCTAGCGGTGAGCAGTTCTTC
TRBJ2-1 | many | TRBV30 | - | CAWSVQGNEQFF | TGTGCCTGGAGTGTACAAGGCAATGAGCAGTTCTTC
TRBJ1-6 | - | TRBV7-2 | - | CASSIRLRTPLHF | TGTGCCAGCAGCATTAGACTCCGAACACCCCTCCACTTT
TRBJ2-2 | many | TRBV6-1 | TRBD2 | CASKERGLNTGELFF | TGTGCCAGCAAGGAGCGGGGCCTAAACACCGGGGAGCTGTTTTTT
TRBJ1-4 | many | TRBV20-1 | - | CSAREAGWEEKLFF | TGCAGTGCTAGAGAGGCCGGATGGGAAGAAAAACTGTTTTTT
TRBJ2-1 | - | TRBV7-6 | TRBD2 | CASSLAFGLAGSSSEQFF | TGTGCCAGCAGCTTAGCTTTTGGACTAGCGGGGTCCAGTAGTGAGCAGTTCTTC
TRBJ2-3 | many | TRBV7-9 | TRBD2 | CASSPTRGSTDTQYF | TGTGCCAGCAGCCCCACGCGGGGGAGCACAGATACGCAGTATTTT
TRBJ2-2 | few | TRBV7-3 | TRBD1 | CASSQGAGELCF | TGTGCCAGCAGCCAGGGGGCCGGGGAGCTGTGTTTT
TRBJ2-2 | - | TRBV30 | - | CAWRPQGTGELFF | TGTGCCTGGAGACCTCAGGGGACCGGGGAGCTGTTTTTT
TRBJ1-2 | many | TRBV2 | - | CASSDLVFRNYGYTF | TGTGCCAGCAGTGATCTTGTGTTCCGGAACTATGGCTACACCTTC
TRBJ2-7 | many | TRBV30 | TRBD1 | CAWSVGGVYEQYF | TGTGCCTGGAGTGTAGGGGGCGTGTACGAGCAGTACTTC
TRBJ2-3 | few | TRBV6-1 | TRBD1 | CASTQTGYTDTQYF | TGTGCCAGCACCCAGACAGGGTACACAGATACGCAGTATTTT
TRBJ2-2 | many | TRBV6-1 | TRBD2 | CASRPGLDTGELFF | TGTGCCAGCAGACCGGGACTAGACACCGGGGAGCTGTTTTTT
TRBJ2-5 | many | TRBV7-2 | TRBD2 | CASSVTSGGEETQYF | TGTGCCAGCAGCGTGACTAGCGGAGGCGAGGAGACCCAGTACTTC
TRBJ2-1 | few | TRBV27 | - | CASSFYSGNEQFF | TGTGCCAGCAGTTTTTATAGCGGCAATGAGCAGTTCTTC
TRBJ1-3 | - | TRBV18 | TRBD1 | CASSPRTGGNSGNTIYF | TGTGCCAGCTCACCGAGGACAGGGGGTAATTCTGGAAACACCATATATTTT
TRBJ2-1 | many | TRBV12-3/TRBV12-4 | - | CASSLWSSLGGGNYNEQFF | TGTGCCAGCAGTTTGTGGAGTTCCCTAGGGGGGGGTAACTACAATGAGCAGTTCTTC
TRBJ2-7 | - | TRBV11-2 | TRBD1 | CASSLVGQNEQYF | TGTGCCAGCAGCTTAGTGGGACAGAACGAGCAGTACTTC
TRBJ2-5 | many | TRBV29-1 | TRBD2 | CSGGTSGEETQYF | TGCAGCGGCGGGACTAGCGGAGAAGAGACCCAGTACTTC
TRBJ1-1 | few | TRBV12-3/TRBV12-4 | - | CASSAGGFMGTNTEAFF | TGTGCCAGCAGCGCGGGGGGTTTCATGGGAACGAACACTGAAGCTTTCTTT
TRBJ1-1 | many | TRBV30 | - | CAWSYGNGREAFF | TGTGCCTGGAGTTACGGGAACGGGAGGGAAGCTTTCTTT
TRBJ1-1 | many | TRBV11-2 | - | CASSLVLGTEAFF | TGTGCCAGCAGCTTAGTTTTGGGCACTGAAGCTTTCTTT
TRBJ2-3 | - | TRBV10-3 | - | CAISESDYTDTQYF | TGTGCCATCAGTGAGTCGGACTACACAGATACGCAGTATTTT
TRBJ1-6 | few | TRBV7-9 | - | CASSSDFPSNSPLHF | TGTGCCAGCAGTTCGGATTTCCCGAGCAATTCACCCCTCCACTTT
TRBJ2-3 | many | TRBV6-5 | - | CASSYSRELADTQYF | TGTGCCAGCAGTTACTCAAGGGAATTGGCAGATACGCAGTATTTT
TRBJ2-3 | many | TRBV2 | TRBD1 | CASREYRGRDTQYF | TGTGCCAGCAGAGAATACAGGGGGCGCGATACGCAGTATTTT
TRBJ2-3 | few | TRBV5-6 | TRBD2 | CASSLASGRARVTDTQYF | TGTGCCAGCAGCTTGGCTAGCGGGAGGGCCAGGGTCACAGATACGCAGTATTTT
TRBJ1-6 | - | TRBV20-1 | - | CSARDWEGQDNSPLHF | TGCAGTGCTAGAGATTGGGAGGGGCAAGACAATTCACCCCTCCACTTT
TRBJ2-2 | many | TRBV11-2 | TRBD1 | CASSSDRAGELFF | TGTGCCAGCAGCTCCGACAGGGCCGGGGAGCTGTTTTTT
TRBJ2-1 | many | TRBV10-3 | TRBD2 | CAISDSGRDNEQFF | TGTGCCATCAGTGACAGCGGGAGGGACAATGAGCAGTTCTTC
TRBJ1-1 | few | TRBV7-8 | - | CASSLAGQDTEAFF | TGTGCCAGCAGCTTAGCGGGGCAGGACACTGAAGCTTTCTTT
TRBJ2-1 | - | TRBV30 | TRBD2 | CAWSVEAGGSEQFF | TGTGCCTGGAGTGTGGAAGCGGGAGGGAGTGAGCAGTTCTTC
TRBJ2-2 | few | TRBV3-1 | TRBD2 | CASSQGLAGGWNTGELFF | TGTGCCAGCAGCCAAGGACTAGCGGGAGGGTGGAACACCGGGGAGCTGTTTTTT
TRBJ2-3 | many | TRBV4-1 | TRBD1 | CASSQHRGPTDTQYF | TGCGCCAGCAGCCAACACAGGGGACCCACAGATACGCAGTATTTT